This TCR beta chain was profiled in a study of T cell repertoires in cytomegalovirus infection. TCRdb independently ran MiXCR on the reads; one entry per CDR3 protein. This table has about 60,000 distinct CDR3 sequences, around 34% appearing once. Germline CDR1 SNHLY, CDR2 FYNNEI. After removal of 9 bases from V and 0 bases from J, the junction contained 3 bases not matched to a gene. CDR3 size: 13 residues. As regards this clonotype: Antigen specificity is unknown.

V gene TRBV2 combines with J gene TRBJ2-7; 9 bases line up with TRBD2. This receptor was taken from a human donor in good health (CMV status not recorded). Some clones in this sample may be carry-over from other donors' samples. Sequencing was carried out using PBMCs, sequenced either directly or after in vitro stimulation (not recorded which). CDR3 nucleotides: TGTGCCAGTAGCGGGAGTTACTCCTACGAGCAGTACTTC. Encoded protein: CASSGSYSYEQYF.